The 10 T cell receptor beta chains below all came from one sample that was sequenced in a study of blood T cell repertoires in COVID-19. Sequenced by immunoSEQ multiplex PCR; TCRdb stores in-frame clones only, minus some. The table shows 150,000 to 200,000 clones, with 80% to 85% occurring only once. Sample: peripheral blood. These receptors were obtained from a human donor with acute or convalescent COVID-19. The donor label of this sample is uncertain.

CDR3 loop: CASSEGRPRNTGELFF. In DNA, the CDR3 is TGTGCCAGCAGTGAAGGTCGTCCCAGGAACACCGGGGAGCTGTTTTTT. The chain recombines TRBV2 with TRBJ2-2; D gene ambiguous. V lost 1 base and J lost 1, with 10 bases in between. CDR1 is SNHLY, CDR2 FYNNEI, per germline. The CDR3 loop spans 16 amino acids. The full variable domain, in which reference TRBV2 and TRBJ2-2 provide the parts outside the CDR3, is EPEVTQTPSHQVTQMGQEVILRCVPISNHLYFYWYRQILGQKVEFLVSFYNNEISEKSEIFDDQFSVERPDGSNFTLKIRSTKLEDSAMYFCASSEGRPRNTGELFFGEGSRLTVL.

This chain links TRBV30 with TRBJ1-2; D call uncertain. This CDR3 contains 12 residues. The V and J ends lost 0 bases and 6 bases respectively, with 8 bases between them. Looked up from germline, CDR1 is GTSNPN and CDR2 is SVGIG (reference sequence). The CDR3 is CAWSVTVDGYTF. In nucleotides, the CDR3 is TGTGCCTGGAGTGTAACGGTCGATGGCTACACCTTC.

The V and J genes are TRBV5-1 and TRBJ2-2; 8 bases fit TRBD2. Germline CDR1 is SGHRS and CDR2 is YFSETQ. This CDR3 has 17 amino acids. V lost 5 bases and J lost 4; bases outside the gene matches: 13. The CDR3: CASSPLSGGLVTGELFF. CDR3 DNA: TGCGCCAGCAGTCCCTTGTCGGGGGGGCTGGTCACCGGGGAGCTGTTTTTT.

This clone was found a few times. The rearrangement joins TRBV2 to TRBJ1-4; D is ambiguous. V lost 6 bases and J lost 5, with 16 bases in between. CDR1 is SNHLY, CDR2 FYNNEI, per germline. The CDR3 covers 15 residues. CDR3 nucleotide sequence: TGTGCCAGCAGCGTTTTGACGGGATTCAATGAAAAACTGTTTTTT. Translated, it gives CASSVLTGFNEKLFF. Combining the CDR3 with reference TRBV2 and TRBJ1-4 gives the whole variable domain EPEVTQTPSHQVTQMGQEVILRCVPISNHLYFYWYRQILGQKVEFLVSFYNNEISEKSEIFDDQFSVERPDGSNFTLKIRSTKLEDSAMYFCASSVLTGFNEKLFFGSGTQLSVL.

The gene calls are TRBV3-1 (or the pseudogene TRBV3-2) and TRBJ1-1, with 8 bases that match TRBD1. The CDR3 runs 15 residues. The germline V gene has CDR1 LGHDT and CDR2 YNNKEL (reference sequence). V lost 5 bases to trimming and J lost 3 bases; unmatched junction nucleotides: 8. CDR3 sequence reads: CASSSSGQGHTEAFF. The CDR3 DNA follows: TGTGCCAGCAGCTCTAGCGGACAGGGCCACACTGAAGCTTTCTTT.

The V call is TRBV30, the J call TRBJ2-1, with 8 bases identical to TRBD1. V dropped 1 base and J dropped 6; count of bases not matched to a gene: 5. The CDR3 sequence is 14 residues long. CDR1 and CDR2 from the germline V gene are GTSNPN and SVGIG (reference sequence). CDR3 DNA: TGTGCCTGGAGTGGGACAGGGAAAAGCAATGAGCAGTTCTTC. Translated, it gives CAWSGTGKSNEQFF.

The chain has TRBV6-5 and TRBJ2-1, with 14 positions matching TRBD2. V lost 10 bases, J lost 6 bases, and 2 bases stayed unmatched. There are 13 residues in the CDR3. Germline V gene sequence: CDR1 MNHEY, CDR2 SVGAGI. CDR3 in amino acids: CAIGLAGGNEQFF. The CDR3 DNA sequence: TGTGCCATCGGACTAGCGGGAGGCAATGAGCAGTTCTTC.

This CDR3 is CSVGTGTGEQYF. The CDR3 bases are TGCAGCGTTGGGACAGGGACGGGCGAGCAGTACTTC. This chain joins TRBV29-1 and TRBJ2-7; 8 positions match TRBD1. Unmatched junction bases numbered 5, after V lost 4 bases and J lost 6 bases. The length of the CDR3 is 12 residues. The germline V gene has CDR1 SQVTM and CDR2 ANQGSEA.

This chain joins TRBV28 and TRBJ1-5; D is unresolved. This CDR3 region has 12 residues. Between the trimmed V and J ends, which lost 5 bases and 11 bases, there was a span of 13 bases. Looked up from germline, CDR1 is MDHEN and CDR2 is SYDVKM. The CDR3 nucleotides read TGTGCCAGCAGTAACCTATACGGAGCCCAGCATTTT. It is translated as CASSNLYGAQHF.

This chain joins TRBV6-5 and TRBJ2-3; 8 bases align to TRBD2. The CDR3 is made up of 15 amino acids. V shed 7 bases, J shed 6 bases, and the junction held 12 bases outside the gene matches. Germline V gene lookup returns CDR1 MNHEY and CDR2 SVGAGI. The CDR3 reads CASTQEAGGLDTQYF. For the CDR3, the DNA is TGTGCCAGCACCCAAGAGGCGGGGGGCCTGGATACGCAGTATTTT.